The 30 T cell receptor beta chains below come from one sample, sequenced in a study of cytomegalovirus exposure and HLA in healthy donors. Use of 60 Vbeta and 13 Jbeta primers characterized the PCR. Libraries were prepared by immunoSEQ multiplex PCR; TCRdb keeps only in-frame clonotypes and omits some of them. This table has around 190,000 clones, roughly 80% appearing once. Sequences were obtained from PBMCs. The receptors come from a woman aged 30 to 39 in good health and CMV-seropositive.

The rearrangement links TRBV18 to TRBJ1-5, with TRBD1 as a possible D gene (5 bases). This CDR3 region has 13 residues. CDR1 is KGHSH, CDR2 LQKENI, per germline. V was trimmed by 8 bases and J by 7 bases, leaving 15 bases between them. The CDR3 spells CASSTGGDQPQHF. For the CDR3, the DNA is TGTGCCAGCAGCACCGGGGGGGACCAGCCCCAGCATTTT.

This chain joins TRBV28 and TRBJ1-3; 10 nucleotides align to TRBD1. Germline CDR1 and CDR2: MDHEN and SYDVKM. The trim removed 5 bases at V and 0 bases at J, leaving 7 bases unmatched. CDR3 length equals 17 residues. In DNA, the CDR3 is TGTGCCAGCAGTGTAACCGGGACAGGGGCCTCTGGAAACACCATATATTTT. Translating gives CASSVTGTGASGNTIYF.

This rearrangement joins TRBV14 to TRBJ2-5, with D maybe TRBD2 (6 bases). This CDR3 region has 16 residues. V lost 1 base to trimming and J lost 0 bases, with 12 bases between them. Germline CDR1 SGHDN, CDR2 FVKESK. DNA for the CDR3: TGTGCCAGCAGCCAAGGTCAGCGGGCGTACCAAGAGACCCAGTACTTC. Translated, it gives CASSQGQRAYQETQYF.

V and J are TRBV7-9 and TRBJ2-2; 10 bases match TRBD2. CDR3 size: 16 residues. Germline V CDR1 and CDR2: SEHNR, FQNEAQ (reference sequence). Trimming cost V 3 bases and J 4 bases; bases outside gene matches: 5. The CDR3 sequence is CASSFESGRVTGELFF. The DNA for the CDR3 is TGTGCCAGCAGCTTTGAAAGCGGGAGGGTCACCGGGGAGCTGTTTTTT.

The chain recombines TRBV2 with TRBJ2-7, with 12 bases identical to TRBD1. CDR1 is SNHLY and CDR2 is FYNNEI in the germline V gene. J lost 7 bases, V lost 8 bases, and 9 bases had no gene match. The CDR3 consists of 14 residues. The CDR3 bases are TGTGCCAGCGGATCGGGACAGGGGGCGTGGGAGCAGTACTTC. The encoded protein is CASGSGQGAWEQYF.

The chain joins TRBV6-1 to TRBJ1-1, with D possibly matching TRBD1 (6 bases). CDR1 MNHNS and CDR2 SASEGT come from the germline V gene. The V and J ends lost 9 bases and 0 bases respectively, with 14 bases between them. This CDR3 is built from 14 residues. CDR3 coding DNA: TGTGCCAGTTCGGGACAACCCCTGAACACTGAAGCTTTCTTT. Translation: CASSGQPLNTEAFF.

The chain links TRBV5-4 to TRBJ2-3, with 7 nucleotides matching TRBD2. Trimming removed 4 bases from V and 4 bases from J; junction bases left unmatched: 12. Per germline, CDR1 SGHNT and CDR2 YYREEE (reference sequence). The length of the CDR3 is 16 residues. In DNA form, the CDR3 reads TGTGCCAGCAGCCCGGGGGGTAGCGAGGTTCCAGATACGCAGTATTTT. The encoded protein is CASSPGGSEVPDTQYF.

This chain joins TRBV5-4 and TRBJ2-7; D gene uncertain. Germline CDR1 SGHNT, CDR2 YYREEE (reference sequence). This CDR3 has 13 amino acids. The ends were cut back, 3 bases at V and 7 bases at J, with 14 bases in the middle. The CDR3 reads CASSSFLRWEQYF. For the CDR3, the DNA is TGTGCCAGCAGCTCGTTCCTGAGGTGGGAGCAGTACTTC.

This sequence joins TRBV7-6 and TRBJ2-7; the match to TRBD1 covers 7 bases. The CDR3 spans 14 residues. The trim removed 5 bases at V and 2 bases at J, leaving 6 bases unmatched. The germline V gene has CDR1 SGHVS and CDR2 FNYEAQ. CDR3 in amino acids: CASSPRQGTYEQYF. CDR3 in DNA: TGTGCCAGCAGCCCTCGACAGGGAACCTACGAGCAGTACTTC.

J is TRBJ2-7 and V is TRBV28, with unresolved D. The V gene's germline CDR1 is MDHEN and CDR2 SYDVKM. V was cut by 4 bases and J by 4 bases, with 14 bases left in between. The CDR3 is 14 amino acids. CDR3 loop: CASSSQRAWYEQYF. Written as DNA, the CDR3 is TGTGCCAGCAGTTCCCAAAGAGCGTGGTACGAGCAGTACTTC.

Here the CDR3 DNA reads TGCGCCAGCAGCCGGGGGACAGGGGGCAGCTATGGCTACACCTTC. Residues: CASSRGTGGSYGYTF. The J gene is TRBJ1-2, the V gene TRBV5-1; 12 bases map to TRBD1. From germline, CDR1 is SGHRS and CDR2 YFSETQ. Trimming at V came to 4 bases and at J to 4 bases, leaving 5 bases not matched to a gene. The CDR3 consists of 15 residues.

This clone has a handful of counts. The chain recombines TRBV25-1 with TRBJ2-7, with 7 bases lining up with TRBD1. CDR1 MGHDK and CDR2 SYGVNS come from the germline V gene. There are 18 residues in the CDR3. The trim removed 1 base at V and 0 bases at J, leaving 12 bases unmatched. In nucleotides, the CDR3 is TGTGCCAGCAGTGAATTGGACTCGTATTCAGGGGGCTCCTACGAGCAGTACTTC. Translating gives CASSELDSYSGGSYEQYF.

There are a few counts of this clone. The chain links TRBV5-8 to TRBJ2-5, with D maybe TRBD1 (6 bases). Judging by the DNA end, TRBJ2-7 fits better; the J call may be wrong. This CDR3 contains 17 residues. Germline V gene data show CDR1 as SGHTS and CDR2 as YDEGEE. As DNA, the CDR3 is TGTGCCAGCAGCCCCCGACAGGAGCTCTATCTCTCCTACGAGCAGTACTTC. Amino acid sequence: CASSPRQELYLSYEQYF.

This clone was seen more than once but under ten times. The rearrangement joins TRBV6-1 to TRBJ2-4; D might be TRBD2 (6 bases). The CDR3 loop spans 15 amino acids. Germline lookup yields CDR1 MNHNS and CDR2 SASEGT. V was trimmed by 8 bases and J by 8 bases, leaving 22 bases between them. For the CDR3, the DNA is TGTGCCAGCGACGGGGACCCCACCTCGGGGGACATTCAGTACTTC. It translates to CASDGDPTSGDIQYF.

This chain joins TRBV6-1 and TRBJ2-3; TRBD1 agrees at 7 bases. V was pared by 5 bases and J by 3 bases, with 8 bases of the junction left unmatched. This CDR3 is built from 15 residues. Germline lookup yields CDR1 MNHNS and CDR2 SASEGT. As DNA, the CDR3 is TGTGCCAGCAGTCGAACAGGGGTAGTAACAGATACGCAGTATTTT. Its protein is CASSRTGVVTDTQYF.

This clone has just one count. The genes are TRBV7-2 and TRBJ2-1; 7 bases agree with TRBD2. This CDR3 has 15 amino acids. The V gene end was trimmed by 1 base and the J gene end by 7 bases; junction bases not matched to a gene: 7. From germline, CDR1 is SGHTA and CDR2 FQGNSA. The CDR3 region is CASSLEGLGSNEQFF. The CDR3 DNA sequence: TGTGCCAGCAGCTTAGAAGGACTAGGGTCAAATGAGCAGTTCTTC.

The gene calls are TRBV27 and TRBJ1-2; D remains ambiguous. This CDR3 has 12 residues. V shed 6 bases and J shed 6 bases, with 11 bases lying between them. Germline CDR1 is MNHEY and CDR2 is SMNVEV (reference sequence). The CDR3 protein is CASSPAGDGYTF. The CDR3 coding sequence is TGTGCCAGCAGCCCGGCCGGGGATGGCTACACCTTC.

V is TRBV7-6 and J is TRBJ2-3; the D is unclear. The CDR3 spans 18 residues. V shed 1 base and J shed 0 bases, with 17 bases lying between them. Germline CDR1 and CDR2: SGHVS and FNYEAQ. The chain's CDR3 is CASSLDMVRPTSTDTQYF. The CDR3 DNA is TGTGCCAGCAGCTTAGATATGGTCAGGCCAACTAGCACAGATACGCAGTATTTT.

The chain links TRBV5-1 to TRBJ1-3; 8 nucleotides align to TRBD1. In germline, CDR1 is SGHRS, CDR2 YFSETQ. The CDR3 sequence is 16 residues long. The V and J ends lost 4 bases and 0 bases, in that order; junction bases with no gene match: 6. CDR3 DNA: TGCGCCAGCAGCAGGGACAGGAGGAGCTCTGGAAACACCATATATTTT. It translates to CASSRDRRSSGNTIYF.

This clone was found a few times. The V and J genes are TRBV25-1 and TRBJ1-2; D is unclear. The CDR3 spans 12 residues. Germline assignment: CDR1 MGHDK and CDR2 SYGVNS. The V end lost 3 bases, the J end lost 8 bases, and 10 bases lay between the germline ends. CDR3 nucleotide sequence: TGTGCCAGCAGTGAGCAGGTTATGGGCTACACCTTC. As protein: CASSEQVMGYTF.

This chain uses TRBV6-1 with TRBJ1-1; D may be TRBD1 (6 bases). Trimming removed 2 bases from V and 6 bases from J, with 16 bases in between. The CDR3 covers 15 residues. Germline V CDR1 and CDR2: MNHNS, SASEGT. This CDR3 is CASSELGGGDSEAFF. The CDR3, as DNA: TGTGCCAGCAGTGAACTCGGAGGGGGGGATTCTGAAGCTTTCTTT.

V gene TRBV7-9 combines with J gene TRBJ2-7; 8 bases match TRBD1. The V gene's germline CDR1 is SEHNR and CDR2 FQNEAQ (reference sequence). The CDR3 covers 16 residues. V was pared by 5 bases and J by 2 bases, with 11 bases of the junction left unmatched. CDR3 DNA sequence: TGTGCCAGCAGCGAAATTTCCGGGACAGGACCCTACGAGCAGTACTTC. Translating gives CASSEISGTGPYEQYF.

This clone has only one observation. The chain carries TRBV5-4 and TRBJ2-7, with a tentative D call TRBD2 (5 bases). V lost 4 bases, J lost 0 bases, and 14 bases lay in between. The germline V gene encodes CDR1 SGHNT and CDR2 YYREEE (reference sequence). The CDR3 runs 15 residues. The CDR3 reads CASSPEVSYSYEQYF. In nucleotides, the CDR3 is TGTGCCAGCAGCCCGGAGGTGAGCTACTCCTACGAGCAGTACTTC.

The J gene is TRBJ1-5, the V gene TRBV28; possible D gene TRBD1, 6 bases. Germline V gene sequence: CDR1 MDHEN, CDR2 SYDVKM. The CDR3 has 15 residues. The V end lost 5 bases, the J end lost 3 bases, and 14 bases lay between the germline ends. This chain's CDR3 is CASSAHRADNQPQHF. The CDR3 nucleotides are TGTGCCAGCAGTGCCCACAGGGCTGACAATCAGCCCCAGCATTTT.

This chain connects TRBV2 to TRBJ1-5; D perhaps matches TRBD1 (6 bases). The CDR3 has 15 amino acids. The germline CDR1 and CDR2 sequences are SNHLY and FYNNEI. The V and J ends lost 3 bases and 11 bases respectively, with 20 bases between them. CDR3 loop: CASSDGLGARIAQHF. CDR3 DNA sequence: TGTGCCAGCAGTGACGGGCTGGGGGCCCGGATAGCCCAGCATTTT.

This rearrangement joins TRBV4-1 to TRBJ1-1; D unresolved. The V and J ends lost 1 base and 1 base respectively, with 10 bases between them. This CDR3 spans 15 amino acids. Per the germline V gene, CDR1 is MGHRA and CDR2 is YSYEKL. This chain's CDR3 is CASSQVGGANTEAFF. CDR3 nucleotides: TGCGCCAGCAGCCAAGTAGGCGGAGCGAACACTGAAGCTTTCTTT.

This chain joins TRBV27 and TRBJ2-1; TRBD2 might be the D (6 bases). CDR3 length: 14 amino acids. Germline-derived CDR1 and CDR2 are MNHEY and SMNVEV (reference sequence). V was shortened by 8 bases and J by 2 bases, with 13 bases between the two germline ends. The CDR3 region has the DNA TGTGCCAGCTCCCTAGCGAGTCCCTACAATGAGCAGTTCTTC. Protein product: CASSLASPYNEQFF.

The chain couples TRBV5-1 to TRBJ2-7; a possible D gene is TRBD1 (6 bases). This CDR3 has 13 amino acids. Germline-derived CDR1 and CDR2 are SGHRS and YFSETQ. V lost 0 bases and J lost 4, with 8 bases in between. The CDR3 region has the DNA TGCGCCAGCAGCTTGGGGACAGAGTACGAGCAGTACTTC. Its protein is CASSLGTEYEQYF.

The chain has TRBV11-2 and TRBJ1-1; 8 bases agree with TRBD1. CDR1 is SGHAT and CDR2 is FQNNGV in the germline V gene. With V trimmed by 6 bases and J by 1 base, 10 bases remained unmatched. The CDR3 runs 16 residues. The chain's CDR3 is CASRPLTGGSNTEAFF. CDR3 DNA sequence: TGTGCCAGCAGACCACTTACAGGGGGTTCGAACACTGAAGCTTTCTTT.

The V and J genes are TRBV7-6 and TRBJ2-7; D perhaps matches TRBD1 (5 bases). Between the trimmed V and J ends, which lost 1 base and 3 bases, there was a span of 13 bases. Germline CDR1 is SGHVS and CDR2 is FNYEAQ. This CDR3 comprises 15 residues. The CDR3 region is CASSLEGAHLYEQYF. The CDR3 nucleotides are TGTGCCAGCAGCTTAGAAGGGGCCCACCTCTACGAGCAGTACTTC. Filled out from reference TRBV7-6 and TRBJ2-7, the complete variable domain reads GAGVSQSPRYKVTKRGQDVALRCDPISGHVSLYWYRQALGQGPEFLTYFNYEAQQDKSGLPNDRFSAERPEGSISTLTIQRTEQRDSAMYRCASSLEGAHLYEQYFGPGTRLTVT.